The 26 T cell receptor beta chains listed next were all sequenced from one sample in a study of Ad26.COV2.S vaccination and SARS-CoV-2 variants. Treatment: some 20 received Ad26.COV2.S at low or high dose, single or two shots; 5 received placebo; per-sample allocation not given. Samples came from day 63 after the first vaccine or placebo injection. Here immunoSEQ multiplex PCR was the method, and the copy in TCRdb shows in-frame clones only, minus some. The profile shows around 340,000 clones, around nine tenths of them singletons. Sequencing used peripheral blood, obtained in a trial of Ad26.COV2.S vaccine versus placebo. The receptors shown here come from a person aged 18-65 years who received the Ad26.COV2.S COVID-19 vaccine or a placebo.

The chain employs TRBV19 and TRBJ2-3; the match to TRBD2 covers 12 bases. Germline-derived CDR1 and CDR2 are LNHDA and SQIVND (reference sequence). This CDR3 comprises 14 residues. Germline trimming cut 4 bases from V and 7 bases from J; bases unmatched to any gene: 3. The CDR3 sequence: CASSTLAGGNTQYF. In nucleotides, the CDR3 is TGTGCCAGTAGTACCCTAGCGGGGGGGAATACGCAGTATTTT.

This chain connects TRBV6-5 to TRBJ1-1; 7 nucleotides agree with TRBD1. In germline, CDR1 is MNHEY, CDR2 SVGAGI. This CDR3 is built from 13 residues. J gave up 4 bases and V 4 bases, and 3 bases lay outside the gene matches. The CDR3, as DNA: TGTGCCAGCAGTTTGAACAGGGGCACTGAAGCTTTCTTT. Residues: CASSLNRGTEAFF.

V and J are TRBV24-1 and TRBJ2-1; a weak D match, TRBD2 (6 bases). CDR3 length: 17 amino acids. The V gene's germline CDR1 is KGHDR and CDR2 SFDVKD. Between the trimmed V and J ends, which lost 4 bases and 3 bases, there was a span of 18 bases. The CDR3 region has the DNA TGTGCCACCAGTGAATTACCCGGGACTCACAACTACAATGAGCAGTTCTTC. Amino acid sequence: CATSELPGTHNYNEQFF.

The rearrangement links TRBV9 to TRBJ2-7; 7 bases match TRBD2. Per the germline V gene, CDR1 is SGDLS and CDR2 is YYNGEE. After removal of 4 bases from V and 7 bases from J, the junction contained 17 bases not matched to a gene. The CDR3 covers 16 residues. CDR3 DNA sequence: TGTGCCAGCAGCCCCCGAAGTTGGCTAGCGGAAGGAGAGCAGTACTTC. It codes for CASSPRSWLAEGEQYF. The full variable domain, completed using reference TRBV9 and TRBJ2-7, is DSGVTQTPKHLITATGQRVTLRCSPRSGDLSVYWYQQSLDQGLQFLIQYYNGEERAKGNILERFSAQQFPDLHSELNLSSLELGDSALYFCASSPRSWLAEGEQYFGPGTRLTVT.

This chain connects TRBV5-5 to TRBJ2-7; no clear D gene. V shed 1 base and J shed 3 bases, with 11 bases lying between them. Per germline, CDR1 SGHKS and CDR2 YYEKEE (reference sequence). The CDR3 has 14 residues. CDR3: CASSLSPVGYEQYF. CDR3 coding DNA: TGTGCCAGCAGCTTGTCACCAGTGGGCTACGAGCAGTACTTC. Supplemented by reference TRBV5-5 and TRBJ2-7, the full variable domain reads DAGVTQSPTHLIKTRGQQVTLRCSPISGHKSVSWYQQVLGQGPQFIFQYYEKEERGRGNFPDRFSARQFPNYSSELNVNALLLGDSALYLCASSLSPVGYEQYFGPGTRLTVT.

CDR3 residues: CASGSGGPETQYF. CDR3 nucleotide sequence: TGTGCCAGCGGCTCAGGGGGACCCGAGACCCAGTACTTC. V usage is TRBV28 and J usage is TRBJ2-5; 7 bases map to TRBD1. The V and J ends lost 8 bases and 5 bases, in that order; junction bases with no gene match: 8. Germline V gene sequence: CDR1 MDHEN, CDR2 SYDVKM. The CDR3 spans 13 residues.

The chain joins TRBV7-8 to TRBJ2-6; TRBD2 is a possible D gene (5 bases). The CDR3 runs to 15 residues. The V end was cut by 4 bases, the J end by 2 bases, with 9 bases between. The germline V gene encodes CDR1 SGHVS and CDR2 FQNEAQ. CDR3 protein: CASSYGGTGANVLTF. The DNA for the CDR3 is TGTGCCAGCAGCTACGGAGGTACTGGGGCCAACGTCCTGACTTTC. Full variable domain (rest looked up from reference TRBV7-8 and TRBJ2-6): GAGVSQSPRYKVAKRGQDVALRCDPISGHVSLFWYQQALGQGPEFLTYFQNEAQLDKSGLPSDRFFAERPEGSVSTLKIQRTQQEDSAVYLCASSYGGTGANVLTFGAGSRLTVL.

The rearrangement joins TRBV11-2 to TRBJ2-5; no clear D. V was trimmed by 5 bases and J by 2 bases, leaving 3 bases between them. The length of the CDR3 is 11 residues. CDR1 SGHAT and CDR2 FQNNGV come from the germline V gene. The DNA of the CDR3 is TGTGCCAGCAGCACGCAAGAGACCCAGTACTTC. It is translated as CASSTQETQYF.

The V gene is TRBV3-1 (or the pseudogene TRBV3-2), the J gene TRBJ1-6, with D hard to call. This CDR3 comprises 12 residues. Per the germline V gene, CDR1 is LGHDT and CDR2 is YNNKEL (reference sequence). Trimming removed 0 bases from V and 10 bases from J, with 4 bases in between. CDR3: CASSQDQSPLHF. The CDR3 coding sequence is TGTGCCAGCAGCCAAGATCAATCACCCCTCCACTTT.

The chain carries TRBV28 and TRBJ1-6; a weak D match, TRBD1 (5 bases). The CDR3 extends over 14 amino acids. V lost 7 bases to trimming and J lost 5 bases, with 12 bases between them. Germline values: CDR1 MDHEN, CDR2 SYDVKM. As DNA, the CDR3 is TGTGCCAGCATTAGGACACCCCATAATTCACCCCTCCACTTT. Residues: CASIRTPHNSPLHF.

The chain combines TRBV29-1 with TRBJ2-7; the D is unclear. The CDR3 totals 13 residues. V lost 4 bases and J lost 1, with 11 bases in between. CDR1 SQVTM and CDR2 ANQGSEA come from the germline V gene. In nucleotides, the CDR3 is TGCAGCGTTGTTTTTGACACTTCCTACGAGCAGTACTTC. Translated, it gives CSVVFDTSYEQYF.

The chain is built from TRBV4-2 and TRBJ2-5; D possibly corresponds to TRBD2 (6 bases). Germline lookup yields CDR1 LGHNA and CDR2 YNFKEQ. CDR3 length: 15 amino acids. Trimming took 3 bases from V and 2 from J, leaving 13 bases between them. CDR3 in amino acids: CASSQTPGGQETQYF. For the CDR3, the DNA is TGTGCCAGCAGCCAGACCCCAGGAGGGCAAGAGACCCAGTACTTC.

The chain links TRBV5-1 to TRBJ1-3; D is ambiguous. Trimming left V 1 base short and J 2 bases short, with 13 bases between. CDR3 length equals 16 residues. Germline V gene lookup returns CDR1 SGHRS and CDR2 YFSETQ. Written as DNA, the CDR3 is TGCGCCAGCAGCTTGCCCAGGACCGACGCTGGAAACACCATATATTTT. Amino acids: CASSLPRTDAGNTIYF.

V gene TRBV2 combines with J gene TRBJ1-1, with D uncertain. CDR3 length: 15 residues. Per germline, CDR1 SNHLY and CDR2 FYNNEI. Trimming cost V 7 bases and J 1 base, with 16 bases left between them. The CDR3, as DNA: TGTGCCAGCATCACCACGACGTACTGGAACACTGAAGCTTTCTTT. This codes for CASITTTYWNTEAFF.

The V and J genes are TRBV6-2 or TRBV6-3 and TRBJ1-5; D may be TRBD1 (6 bases). In germline, CDR1 is MNHEY, CDR2 SVGEGT. The CDR3 extends over 14 amino acids. V gave up 2 bases and J gave up 2 bases, with 7 bases separating them. The CDR3 protein is CASSYGQRNQPQHF. The CDR3 DNA reads TGTGCCAGCAGTTACGGACAGCGCAATCAGCCCCAGCATTTT.

The rearrangement links TRBV13 to TRBJ2-1; TRBD2 agrees at 7 bases. CDR1 and CDR2 from the germline V gene are PRHDT and FYEKMQ (reference sequence). The V and J ends lost 5 bases and 0 bases, in that order; junction bases with no gene match: 4. The CDR3 is made up of 15 amino acids. The CDR3: CASSPGGSSYNEQFF. The CDR3 DNA reads as TGTGCCAGCAGCCCCGGGGGGAGCTCCTACAATGAGCAGTTCTTC.

The V gene is TRBV15, the J gene TRBJ2-5, with D tentatively TRBD2 (5 bases). The CDR3 runs to 15 residues. V lost 6 bases, J lost 5 bases, and 19 bases lay in between. Germline lookup yields CDR1 LNHNV and CDR2 YYDKDF (reference sequence). The CDR3 DNA reads as TGTGCCACCAGGTTGTATTCCGGGGTAGGCGAGACCCAGTACTTC. Protein product: CATRLYSGVGETQYF. Looking up the rest from reference TRBV15 and TRBJ2-5 gives the full variable domain: DAMVIQNPRYQVTQFGKPVTLSCSQTLNHNVMYWYQQKSSQAPKLLFHYYDKDFNNEADTPDNFQSRRPNTSFCFLDIRSPGLGDTAMYLCATRLYSGVGETQYFGPGTRLLVL.

The chain combines TRBV28 with TRBJ1-3, with 8 bases identical to TRBD1. Germline V gene lookup returns CDR1 MDHEN and CDR2 SYDVKM. This CDR3 has 14 residues. Unmatched junction bases numbered 9, after V lost 6 bases and J lost 8 bases. The CDR3 protein is CASRTNTGGDTIYF. The CDR3 bases are TGTGCCAGCAGAACAAATACAGGGGGAGACACCATATATTTT. The whole variable domain, filled in from reference TRBV28 and TRBJ1-3, reads DVKVTQSSRYLVKRTGEKVFLECVQDMDHENMFWYRQDPGLGLRLIYFSYDVKMKEKGDIPEGYSVSREKKERFSLILESASTNQTSMYLCASRTNTGGDTIYFGEGSWLTVV.

The CDR3 DNA follows: TGTGCCACCAGCAGAGGATGGGGTACAGGGGAGGACCAGCCCCAGCATTTT. It encodes CATSRGWGTGEDQPQHF. The J gene is TRBJ1-5, the V gene TRBV15; 7 bases are a match to TRBD1. The V segment lost 1 base and the J segment 7 bases; nucleotides outside the gene matches: 13. The length of the CDR3 is 17 residues. Germline assignment: CDR1 LNHNV and CDR2 YYDKDF (reference sequence).

Turning to this clone: Distinct nucleotide sequences in the sample also encode this CDR3. The chain has TRBV5-1 and TRBJ2-2; the D gene could be TRBD1 or TRBD2 (5 bases each). Germline V gives CDR1 SGHRS, CDR2 YFSETQ. The V and J ends lost 4 bases and 1 base respectively, with 8 bases between them. There are 14 residues in the CDR3. As DNA, the CDR3 is TGCGCCAGCAGCGCAGGGAGGAACACCGGGGAGCTGTTTTTT. This translates into CASSAGRNTGELFF.

The CDR3 nucleotides read TGTGCCAGCAGTTATTCCGCGGGAGCTGGATACAATGAGCAGTTCTTC. This encodes CASSYSAGAGYNEQFF. The chain carries TRBV6-5 and TRBJ2-1; TRBD2 aligns across 7 bases. This CDR3 is 16 amino acids long. V lost 3 bases to trimming and J lost 4 bases; unmatched junction nucleotides: 9. The germline CDR1 and CDR2 sequences are MNHEY and SVGAGI.

The chain couples TRBV5-1 to TRBJ2-2; 11 positions agree with TRBD2. The germline V gene has CDR1 SGHRS and CDR2 YFSETQ. The CDR3 is 16 amino acids. V shed 2 bases and J 6 bases; nucleotides not matched to a gene: 6. The CDR3 coding sequence is TGCGCCAGCAGCTTAACTAGCGGGAGCAAGGCCGGGGAGCTGTTTTTT. Translating it yields CASSLTSGSKAGELFF.

This chain joins TRBV5-6 and TRBJ2-2; either TRBD1 or TRBD2 may fit D (5 bases each). The germline V and J ends were trimmed by 4 bases and 5 bases, with 15 bases remaining between them. This CDR3 is built from 15 residues. Per germline, CDR1 SGHDT and CDR2 YYEEEE. The CDR3 nucleotides are TGTGCCAGCAGCCAACTTAGGGGAGATACCGGGGAGCTGTTTTTT. It is translated as CASSQLRGDTGELFF.

The V call is TRBV25-1, the J call TRBJ2-3; TRBD2 aligns across 11 bases. The CDR3 totals 16 residues. CDR1 is MGHDK, CDR2 SYGVNS, per germline. Germline trimming cut 3 bases from V and 2 bases from J; bases unmatched to any gene: 4. In nucleotides, the CDR3 is TGTGCCAGCAGTGATGGGACTAGCGGAACCACAGATACGCAGTATTTT. Translated: CASSDGTSGTTDTQYF.

The genes are TRBV7-9 and TRBJ2-2; 12 bases are a match to TRBD2. The CDR3 consists of 15 residues. Germline V gives CDR1 SEHNR, CDR2 FQNEAQ (reference sequence). Losses at the gene ends were 5 bases for V and 5 bases for J; bases not matched to a gene: 3. CDR3 protein: CASSAGTSGTGELFF. In nucleotides, the CDR3 is TGTGCCAGCAGCGCTGGGACTAGCGGGACCGGGGAGCTGTTTTTT. Based on the CDR3 plus reference TRBV7-9 and TRBJ2-2, the full variable domain is DTGVSQNPRHKITKRGQNVTFRCDPISEHNRLYWYRQTLGQGPEFLTYFQNEAQLEKSRLLSDRFSAERPKGSFSTLEIQRTEQGDSAMYLCASSAGTSGTGELFFGEGSRLTVL.

The chain links TRBV9 to TRBJ1-3; D remains ambiguous. Germline V lookup: CDR1 SGDLS, CDR2 YYNGEE. V gave up 0 bases and J gave up 4 bases, with 14 bases separating them. The CDR3 runs to 16 residues. In DNA, the CDR3 is TGTGCCAGCAGCGTAGATCTGGGGTCTAAAGGAAACACCATATATTTT. This encodes CASSVDLGSKGNTIYF.